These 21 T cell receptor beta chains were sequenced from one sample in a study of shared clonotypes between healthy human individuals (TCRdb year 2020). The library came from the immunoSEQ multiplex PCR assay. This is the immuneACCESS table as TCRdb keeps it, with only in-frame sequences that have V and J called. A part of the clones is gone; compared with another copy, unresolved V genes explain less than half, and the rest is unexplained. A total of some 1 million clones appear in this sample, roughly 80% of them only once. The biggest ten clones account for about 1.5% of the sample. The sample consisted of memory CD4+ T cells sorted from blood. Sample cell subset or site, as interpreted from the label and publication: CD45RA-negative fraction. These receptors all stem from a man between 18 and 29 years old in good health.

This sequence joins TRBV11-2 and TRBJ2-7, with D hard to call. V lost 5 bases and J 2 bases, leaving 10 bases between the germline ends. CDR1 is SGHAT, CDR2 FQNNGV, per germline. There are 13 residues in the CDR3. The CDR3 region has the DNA TGTGCCAGCAGCCCACTCATGGCCTACGAGCAGTACTTC. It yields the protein CASSPLMAYEQYF.

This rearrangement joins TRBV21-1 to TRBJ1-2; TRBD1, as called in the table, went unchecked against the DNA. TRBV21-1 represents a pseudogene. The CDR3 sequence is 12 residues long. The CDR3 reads CASSSAGGGYTF. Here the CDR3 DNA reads TGTGCCAGCAGCAGCGCAGGGGGTGGCTACACCTTC.

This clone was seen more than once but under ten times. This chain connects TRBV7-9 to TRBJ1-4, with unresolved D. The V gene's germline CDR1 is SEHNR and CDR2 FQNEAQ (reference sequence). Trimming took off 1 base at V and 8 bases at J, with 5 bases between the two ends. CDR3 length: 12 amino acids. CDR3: CASSLDDEKLFF. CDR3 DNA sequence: TGTGCCAGCAGCTTAGATGACGAAAAACTGTTTTTT.

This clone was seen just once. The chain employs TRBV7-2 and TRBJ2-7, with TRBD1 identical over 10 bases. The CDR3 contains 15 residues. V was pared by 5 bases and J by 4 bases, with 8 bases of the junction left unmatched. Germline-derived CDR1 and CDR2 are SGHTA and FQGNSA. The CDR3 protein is CASSPLGQGVYEQYF. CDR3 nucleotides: TGTGCCAGCAGCCCCCTAGGACAGGGGGTGTACGAGCAGTACTTC.

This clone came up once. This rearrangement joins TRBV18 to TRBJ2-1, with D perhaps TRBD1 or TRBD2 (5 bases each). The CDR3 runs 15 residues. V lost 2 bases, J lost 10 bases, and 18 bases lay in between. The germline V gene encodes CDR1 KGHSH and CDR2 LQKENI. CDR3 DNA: TGTGCCAGCTCACCAATGGGGACGCGTGGTTGGGAGCAGTTCTTC. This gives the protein CASSPMGTRGWEQFF.

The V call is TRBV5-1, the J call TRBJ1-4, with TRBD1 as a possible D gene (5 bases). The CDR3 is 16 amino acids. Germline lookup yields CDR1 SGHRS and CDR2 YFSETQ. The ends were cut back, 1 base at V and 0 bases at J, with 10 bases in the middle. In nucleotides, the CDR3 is TGCGCCAGCAGCTTGAGGGACGCTGCAACTAATGAAAAACTGTTTTTT. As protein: CASSLRDAATNEKLFF.

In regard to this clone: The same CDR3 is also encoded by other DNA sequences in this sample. The CDR3, as DNA: TGTGCCAGCAGCCGAGGGACAGATACGCAGTATTTT. Translating gives CASSRGTDTQYF. The rearrangement joins TRBV11-3 to TRBJ2-3; D is perhaps TRBD2 (5 bases). The germline CDR1 and CDR2 sequences are SGHNT and YENEEA. CDR3 size: 12 residues. V was pared by 5 bases and J by 3 bases, with 6 bases between.

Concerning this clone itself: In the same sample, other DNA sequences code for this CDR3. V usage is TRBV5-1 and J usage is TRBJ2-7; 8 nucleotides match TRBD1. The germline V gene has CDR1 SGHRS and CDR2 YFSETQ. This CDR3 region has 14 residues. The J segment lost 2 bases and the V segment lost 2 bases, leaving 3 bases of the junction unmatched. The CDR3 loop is CASSFGQGPYEQYF. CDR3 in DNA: TGCGCCAGCAGCTTCGGACAGGGTCCCTACGAGCAGTACTTC.

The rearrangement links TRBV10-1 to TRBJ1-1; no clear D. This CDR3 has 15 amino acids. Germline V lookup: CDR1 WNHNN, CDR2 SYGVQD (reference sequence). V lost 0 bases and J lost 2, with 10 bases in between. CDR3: CASSESLLKNTEAFF. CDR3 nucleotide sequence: TGCGCCAGCAGTGAGTCGTTACTGAAAAACACTGAAGCTTTCTTT.

In DNA, the CDR3 is TGTGCCACCAGGTACAGCGGGTCTAGCACAGATACGCAGTATTTT. Translation gives CATRYSGSSTDTQYF. The genes are TRBV15 and TRBJ2-3; possible D gene TRBD2, 6 bases. V lost 6 bases and J 0 bases, leaving 13 bases between the germline ends. Germline-derived CDR1 and CDR2 are LNHNV and YYDKDF (reference sequence). This CDR3 has 15 amino acids.

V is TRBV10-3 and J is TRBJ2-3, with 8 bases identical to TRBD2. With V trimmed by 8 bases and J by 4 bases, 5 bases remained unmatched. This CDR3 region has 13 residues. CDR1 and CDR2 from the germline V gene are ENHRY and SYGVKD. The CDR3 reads CAIGSSGADTQYF. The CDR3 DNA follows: TGTGCCATCGGTAGTAGCGGGGCAGATACGCAGTATTTT.

As DNA, the CDR3 is TGTGCCAGCTCACCCGGACAGGGGGCCCGGGCGGTCTATGGCTACACCTTC. Protein product: CASSPGQGARAVYGYTF. This chain uses TRBV18 with TRBJ1-2; TRBD1 aligns across 11 bases. The V and J ends lost 3 bases and 4 bases, in that order; junction bases with no gene match: 10. Germline loops: CDR1 KGHSH, CDR2 LQKENI. There are 17 residues in the CDR3.

CDR3 DNA sequence: TGCGCCAGCAGCGGGACAGGGTTCGGGAACACTGAAGCTTTCTTT. It translates to CASSGTGFGNTEAFF. The chain joins TRBV5-1 to TRBJ1-1; 9 positions agree with TRBD1. This CDR3 spans 15 amino acids. The germline V gene has CDR1 SGHRS and CDR2 YFSETQ. The trim removed 4 bases at V and 1 base at J, leaving 5 bases unmatched.

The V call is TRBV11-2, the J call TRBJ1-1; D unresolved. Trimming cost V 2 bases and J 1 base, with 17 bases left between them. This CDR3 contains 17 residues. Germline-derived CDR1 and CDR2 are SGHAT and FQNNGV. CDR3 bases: TGTGCCAGCAGCTTACTAGGTACCCTTAGCTCGAACACTGAAGCTTTCTTT. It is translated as CASSLLGTLSSNTEAFF. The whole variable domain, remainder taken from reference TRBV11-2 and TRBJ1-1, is EAGVAQSPRYKIIEKRQSVAFWCNPISGHATLYWYQQILGQGPKLLIQFQNNGVVDDSQLPKDRFSAERLKGVDSTLKIQPAKLEDSAVYLCASSLLGTLSSNTEAFFGQGTRLTVV.

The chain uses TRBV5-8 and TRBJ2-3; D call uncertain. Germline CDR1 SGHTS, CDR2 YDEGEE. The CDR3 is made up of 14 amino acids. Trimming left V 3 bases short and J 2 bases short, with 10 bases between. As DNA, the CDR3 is TGTGCCAGCAGCTCGTGGATTCTCACAGATACGCAGTATTTT. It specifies CASSSWILTDTQYF.

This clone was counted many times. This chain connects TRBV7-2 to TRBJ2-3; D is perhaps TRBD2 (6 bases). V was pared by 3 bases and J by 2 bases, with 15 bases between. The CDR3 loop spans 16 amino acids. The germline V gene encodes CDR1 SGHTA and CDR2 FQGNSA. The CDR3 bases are TGTGCCAGCAGCTTGGCGCAAGGACTACTCACAGATACGCAGTATTTT. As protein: CASSLAQGLLTDTQYF.

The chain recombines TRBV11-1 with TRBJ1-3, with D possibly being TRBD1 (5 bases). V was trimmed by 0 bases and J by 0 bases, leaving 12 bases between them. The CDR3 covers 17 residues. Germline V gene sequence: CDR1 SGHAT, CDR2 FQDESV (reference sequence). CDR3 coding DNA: TGTGCCAGCAGCTTAGCACCGGGGGGGGGCTCTGGAAACACCATATATTTT. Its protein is CASSLAPGGGSGNTIYF.

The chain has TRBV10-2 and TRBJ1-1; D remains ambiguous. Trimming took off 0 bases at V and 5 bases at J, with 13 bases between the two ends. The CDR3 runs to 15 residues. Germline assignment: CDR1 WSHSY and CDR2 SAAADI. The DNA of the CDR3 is TGCGCCAGCAGTGAGTCGACATCCAGCAAGACTGAAGCTTTCTTT. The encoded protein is CASSESTSSKTEAFF.

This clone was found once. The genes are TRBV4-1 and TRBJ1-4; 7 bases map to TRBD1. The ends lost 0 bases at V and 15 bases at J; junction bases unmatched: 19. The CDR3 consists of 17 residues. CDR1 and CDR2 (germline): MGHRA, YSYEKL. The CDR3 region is CASSQESAAGGRDSMFF. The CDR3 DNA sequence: TGCGCCAGCAGCCAAGAGTCGGCGGCGGGGGGTAGGGACAGCATGTTTTTT.

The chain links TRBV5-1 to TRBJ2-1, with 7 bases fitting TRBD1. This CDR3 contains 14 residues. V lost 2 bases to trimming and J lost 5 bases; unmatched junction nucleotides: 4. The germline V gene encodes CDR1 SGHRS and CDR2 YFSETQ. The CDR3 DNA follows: TGCGCCAGCAGCTTACCGGGACAGAACAATGAGCAGTTCTTC. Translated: CASSLPGQNNEQFF.

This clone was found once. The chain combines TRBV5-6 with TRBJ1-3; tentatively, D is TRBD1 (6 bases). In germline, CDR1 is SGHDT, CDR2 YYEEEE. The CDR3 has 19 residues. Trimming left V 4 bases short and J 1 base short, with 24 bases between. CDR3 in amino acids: CASSVAGRGIQGSGNTIYF. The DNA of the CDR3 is TGTGCCAGCAGCGTGGCGGGCAGGGGAATACAAGGGTCTGGAAACACCATATATTTT. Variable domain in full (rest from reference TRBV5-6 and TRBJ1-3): DAGVTQSPTHLIKTRGQQVTLRCSPKSGHDTVSWYQQALGQGPQFIFQYYEEEERQRGNFPDRFSGHQFPNYSSELNVNALLLGDSALYLCASSVAGRGIQGSGNTIYFGEGSWLTVV.